Following are 20 T cell receptor beta chains from one sample sequenced in a study of blood T cell repertoires in COVID-19. The repertoire was sequenced with immunoSEQ multiplex PCR; TCRdb's copy has only in-frame clones and lacks some. The sample holds under 150,000 clones, approximately 80% seen once. The sequenced sample was PBMCs or T cells enriched from blood (not recorded which). All receptors come from a man aged 50 or older in a cohort exposed to, infected with or recovered from COVID-19 (not recorded which).

CDR3: CASGQAYEQYF. DNA for the CDR3: TGCGCCAGTGGGCAGGCCTACGAGCAGTACTTC. This chain connects TRBV10-2 to TRBJ2-7; D is undetermined. Looked up from germline, CDR1 is WSHSY and CDR2 is SAAADI. This CDR3 has 11 residues. V was cut by 9 bases and J by 2 bases, with 8 bases left in between.

This clone was recorded only once. The chain has TRBV11-2 and TRBJ2-7; D remains unclear. This CDR3 region has 15 residues. The germline gives CDR1 SGHAT, CDR2 FQNNGV. V dropped 2 bases and J dropped 0 bases, with 11 bases sitting between them. The CDR3 DNA sequence: TGTGCCAGCAGCTTAAGTGAAGTCAGCTCCTACGAGCAGTACTTC. It yields the protein CASSLSEVSSYEQYF.

In the case of this clone: One end of the junction varies from germline; a read error may be responsible. This rearrangement joins TRBV4-1 to TRBJ2-3, with 10 bases fitting TRBD2. Germline V CDR1 and CDR2: MGHRA, YSYEKL. The CDR3 is 16 residues long. DNA of the CDR3: TGCGCCAGCAGCCAAGAGGCTGGGACTAGCGTCAGTTCTAGGGATTTT. It translates to CASSQEAGTSVSSRDF.

The chain employs TRBV5-1 and TRBJ2-5; 15 bases are a match to TRBD2. V lost 4 bases to trimming and J lost 5 bases; unmatched junction nucleotides: 6. Germline CDR1 reads SGHRS; CDR2 reads YFSETQ. The CDR3 covers 16 residues. The CDR3 sequence is CASSLGLAGGPETQYF. The CDR3 nucleotides are TGCGCCAGCAGCCTCGGACTAGCGGGAGGGCCGGAGACCCAGTACTTC. The full variable domain, rest sourced from reference TRBV5-1 and TRBJ2-5, is KAGVTQTPRYLIKTRGQQVTLSCSPISGHRSVSWYQQTPGQGLQFLFEYFSETQRNKGNFPGRFSGRQFSNSRSEMNVSTLELGDSALYLCASSLGLAGGPETQYFGPGTRLLVL.

The chain's CDR3 is CASSVGTVEQFF. CDR3 coding DNA: TGTGCCAGCAGCGTTGGGACTGTCGAGCAGTTCTTC. The rearrangement uses TRBV5-6 and TRBJ2-1, with D maybe TRBD2 (6 bases). Germline CDR1 is SGHDT and CDR2 is YYEEEE. Trimming cost V 4 bases and J 10 bases, with 12 bases left between them. The CDR3 runs to 12 residues.

This chain uses TRBV7-9 with TRBJ1-4; D ambiguous. With 8 bases removed from V and 10 bases from J, the gap between germline ends came to 17 bases. Looked up from germline, CDR1 is SEHNR and CDR2 is FQNEAQ (reference sequence). CDR3 length equals 13 residues. Here the CDR3 reads CASQEEVTGKLFF. The CDR3 nucleotides are TGTGCCAGCCAAGAGGAGGTTACGGGAAAACTGTTTTTT.

The chain uses TRBV4-1 and TRBJ2-3; D is possibly TRBD1 (7 bases). This CDR3 is built from 17 residues. The V gene's germline CDR1 is MGHRA and CDR2 YSYEKL. V was pared by 0 bases and J by 2 bases, with 15 bases between. The CDR3 DNA reads as TGCGCCAGCAGCCAAGATCTCTCCAGGGGGGTCACAGATACGCAGTATTTT. Protein product: CASSQDLSRGVTDTQYF.

V usage is TRBV7-6 and J usage is TRBJ2-6, with D unclear. Trimming pared 5 bases from V and 6 bases from J, leaving 8 bases between. Germline values: CDR1 SGHVS, CDR2 FNYEAQ. The CDR3 has 13 amino acids. The CDR3 DNA follows: TGTGCCAGCAGCCCTCTAGAGGCCAACGTCCTGACTTTC. Protein sequence: CASSPLEANVLTF.

The V call is TRBV6-5, the J call TRBJ2-1, with D possibly matching TRBD2 (6 bases). Germline CDR1 reads MNHEY; CDR2 reads SVGAGI. V lost 6 bases, J lost 4 bases, and 16 bases lay in between. This CDR3 comprises 15 residues. The CDR3 loop reads CASSPRGDGYNEQFF. CDR3 DNA sequence: TGTGCCAGCAGCCCCCGCGGGGACGGTTACAATGAGCAGTTCTTC.

The chain carries TRBV20-1 and TRBJ1-5; D is unresolved. CDR3 length: 13 residues. The ends were cut back, 3 bases at V and 3 bases at J, with 9 bases in the middle. Germline CDR1 and CDR2: DFQATT and SNEGSKA (reference sequence). For the CDR3, the DNA is TGCAGTGCTAGTGGGCAGGTCAATCAGCCCCAGCATTTT. This sequence encodes CSASGQVNQPQHF.

This sequence joins TRBV7-2 and TRBJ1-2; D gene unclear. The CDR3 totals 15 residues. Germline V gene data show CDR1 as SGHTA and CDR2 as FQGNSA. V lost 1 base and J lost 1, with 10 bases in between. The CDR3 nucleotides read TGTGCCAGCAGCTTAGGCCCAGATCATAACTATGGCTACACCTTC. Protein product: CASSLGPDHNYGYTF.

The chain joins TRBV10-3 to TRBJ2-2, with unresolved D. Trimming left V 6 bases short and J 2 bases short, with 7 bases between. The germline V gene encodes CDR1 ENHRY and CDR2 SYGVKD. The CDR3 covers 13 residues. The DNA of the CDR3 is TGTGCCATCAGGACTGATAACACCGGGGAGCTGTTTTTT. Translating gives CAIRTDNTGELFF.

The chain is built from TRBV27 and TRBJ1-1, with 7 bases aligning to TRBD1. The trim removed 8 bases at V and 3 bases at J, leaving 9 bases unmatched. Germline V gene sequence: CDR1 MNHEY, CDR2 SMNVEV (reference sequence). The CDR3 totals 14 residues. The CDR3 bases are TGTGCCAGCTTGTCACAGGGGAAGCACACTGAAGCTTTCTTT. Its protein product is CASLSQGKHTEAFF.

This clone has a count of ten or more. The V gene is TRBV19, the J gene TRBJ1-5; D uncertain. This CDR3 has 12 residues. Germline V lookup: CDR1 LNHDA, CDR2 SQIVND (reference sequence). V shed 10 bases and J shed 0 bases, with 7 bases lying between them. CDR3 sequence (DNA): TGTGCCATCGGGTATAGCAATCAGCCCCAGCATTTT. The encoded protein is CAIGYSNQPQHF.

The gene calls are TRBV7-9 and TRBJ2-2; perhaps TRBD2 as D (5 bases). V was cut by 1 base and J by 7 bases, with 13 bases left in between. This CDR3 has 15 residues. Germline V gene lookup returns CDR1 SEHNR and CDR2 FQNEAQ (reference sequence). The CDR3 DNA is TGTGCCAGCAGCTTAGAGCGCCTAGCCGACGGGGAGCTGTTTTTT. Its protein is CASSLERLADGELFF.

The V and J genes are TRBV3-1 (or the pseudogene TRBV3-2) and TRBJ1-3, with no clear D. Germline lookup yields CDR1 LGHDT and CDR2 YNNKEL (reference sequence). The length of the CDR3 is 13 residues. V lost 1 base and J lost 7, with 8 bases in between. The CDR3 nucleotides are TGTGCCAGCAGCCAAGTGGGCGGGAACACCATATATTTT. Protein: CASSQVGGNTIYF.

In this sample, this clone turned up once. The chain is built from TRBV5-1 and TRBJ1-3; 8 nucleotides line up with TRBD1. CDR3 length: 19 amino acids. Trimming removed 3 bases from V and 4 bases from J; junction bases left unmatched: 18. The germline gives CDR1 SGHRS, CDR2 YFSETQ. The CDR3 reads CASSSAETGVGLRGNTIYF. In DNA form, the CDR3 reads TGCGCCAGCAGCTCGGCCGAGACAGGGGTTGGCTTGAGAGGAAACACCATATATTTT.

This chain links TRBV4-3 with TRBJ1-1, with TRBD1 as a possible D gene (6 bases). Looked up from germline, CDR1 is LGHNA and CDR2 is YSLEER. The length of the CDR3 is 15 residues. V was clipped by 4 bases and J by 1 base, with 13 bases between them. The CDR3 coding sequence is TGCGCCAGCAGCCTAGGTCGGGGGGCGAACACTGAAGCTTTCTTT. Amino acid sequence: CASSLGRGANTEAFF.

This chain joins TRBV5-4 and TRBJ2-1; 12 bases match TRBD2. Germline V gene data show CDR1 as SGHNT and CDR2 as YYREEE (reference sequence). The length of the CDR3 is 15 residues. The junction had 3 bases not matched to a gene; V was cut back by 4 bases and J by 4 bases. The CDR3 DNA reads TGTGCCAGCAGCCTCGGGACTAGCGGGTACAATGAGCAGTTCTTC. Residues: CASSLGTSGYNEQFF. The full variable domain, rest sourced from reference TRBV5-4 and TRBJ2-1, is ETGVTQSPTHLIKTRGQQVTLRCSSQSGHNTVSWYQQALGQGPQFIFQYYREEENGRGNFPPRFSGLQFPNYSSELNVNALELDDSALYLCASSLGTSGYNEQFFGPGTRLTVL.

The chain links TRBV5-1 to TRBJ1-2; 8 bases are a match to TRBD1. J lost 8 bases, V lost 2 bases, and 5 bases had no gene match. The CDR3 sequence is 13 residues long. The germline V gene has CDR1 SGHRS and CDR2 YFSETQ. The CDR3 spells CASSFRDRSGYTF. The CDR3 bases are TGCGCCAGCAGCTTTCGGGACAGGAGCGGCTACACCTTC. Variable domain in full (rest from reference TRBV5-1 and TRBJ1-2): KAGVTQTPRYLIKTRGQQVTLSCSPISGHRSVSWYQQTPGQGLQFLFEYFSETQRNKGNFPGRFSGRQFSNSRSEMNVSTLELGDSALYLCASSFRDRSGYTFGSGTRLTVV.